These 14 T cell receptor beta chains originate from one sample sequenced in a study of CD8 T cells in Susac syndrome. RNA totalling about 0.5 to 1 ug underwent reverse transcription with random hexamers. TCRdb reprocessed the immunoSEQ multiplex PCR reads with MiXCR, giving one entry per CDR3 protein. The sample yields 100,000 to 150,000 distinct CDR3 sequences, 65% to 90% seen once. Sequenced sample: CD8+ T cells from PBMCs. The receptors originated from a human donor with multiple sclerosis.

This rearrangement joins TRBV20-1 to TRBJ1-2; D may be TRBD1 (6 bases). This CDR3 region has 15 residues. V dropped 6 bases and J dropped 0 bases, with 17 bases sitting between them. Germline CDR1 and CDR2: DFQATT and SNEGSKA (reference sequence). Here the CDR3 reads CSAPPEDRTNYGYTF. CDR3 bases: TGCAGTGCCCCCCCGGAGGACAGAACTAACTATGGCTACACCTTC.

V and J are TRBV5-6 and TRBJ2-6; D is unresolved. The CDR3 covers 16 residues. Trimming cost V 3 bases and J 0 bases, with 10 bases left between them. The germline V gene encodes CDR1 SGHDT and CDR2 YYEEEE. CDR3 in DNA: TGTGCCAGCAGCTCTTGGGGTTACTCTGGGGCCAACGTCCTGACTTTC. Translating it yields CASSSWGYSGANVLTF.

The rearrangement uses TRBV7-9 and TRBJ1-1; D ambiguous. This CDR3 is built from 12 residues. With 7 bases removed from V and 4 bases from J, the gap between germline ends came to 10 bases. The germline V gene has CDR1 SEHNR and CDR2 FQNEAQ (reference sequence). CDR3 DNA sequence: TGTGCCAGCATGGGTATTGGCACTGAAGCTTTCTTT. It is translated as CASMGIGTEAFF.

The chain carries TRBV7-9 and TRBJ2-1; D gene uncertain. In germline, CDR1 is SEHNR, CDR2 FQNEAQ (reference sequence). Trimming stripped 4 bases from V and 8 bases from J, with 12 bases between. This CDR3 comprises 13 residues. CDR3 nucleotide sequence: TGTGCCAGCAGCTCCGCCCATATCGATGAGCAGTTCTTC. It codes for CASSSAHIDEQFF.

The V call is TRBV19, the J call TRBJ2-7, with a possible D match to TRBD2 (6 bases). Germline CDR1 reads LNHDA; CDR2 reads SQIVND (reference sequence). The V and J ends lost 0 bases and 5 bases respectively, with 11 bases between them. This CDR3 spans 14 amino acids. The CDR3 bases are TGTGCCAGTAGTATAGATGCGGAGGGTAACGAGCAGTACTTC. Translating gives CASSIDAEGNEQYF.

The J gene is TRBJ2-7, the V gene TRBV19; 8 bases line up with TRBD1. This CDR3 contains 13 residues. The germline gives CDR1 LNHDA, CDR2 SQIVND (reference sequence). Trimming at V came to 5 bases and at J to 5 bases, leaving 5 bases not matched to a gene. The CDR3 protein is CASSSTGANEQYF. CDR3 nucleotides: TGTGCCAGTAGTTCGACAGGGGCGAACGAGCAGTACTTC.

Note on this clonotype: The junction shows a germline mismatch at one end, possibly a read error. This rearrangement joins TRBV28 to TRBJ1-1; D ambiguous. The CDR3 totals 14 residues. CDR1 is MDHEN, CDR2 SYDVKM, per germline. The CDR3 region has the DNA TGTGCCAGCAGCCTCCGGGGATCTGCCACTGAGGCTTTCTTT. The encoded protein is CASSLRGSATEAFF.

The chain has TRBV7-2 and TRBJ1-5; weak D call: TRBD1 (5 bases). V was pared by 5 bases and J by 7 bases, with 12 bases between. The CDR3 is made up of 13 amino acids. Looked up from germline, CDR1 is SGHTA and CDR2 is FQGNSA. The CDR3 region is CASSVGVTQPQHF. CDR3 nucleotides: TGTGCCAGCAGCGTAGGGGTTACGCAGCCCCAGCATTTT. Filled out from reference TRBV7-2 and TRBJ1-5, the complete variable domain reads GAGVSQSPSNKVTEKGKDVELRCDPISGHTALYWYRQSLGQGLEFLIYFQGNSAPDKSGLPSDRFSAERTGGSVSTLTIQRTQQEDSAVYLCASSVGVTQPQHFGDGTRLSIL.

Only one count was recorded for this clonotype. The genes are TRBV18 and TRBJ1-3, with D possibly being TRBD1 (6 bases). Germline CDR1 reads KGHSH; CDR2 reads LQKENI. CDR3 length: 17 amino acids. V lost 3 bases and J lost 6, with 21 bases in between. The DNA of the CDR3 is TGTGCCAGCTCACCTATCGACGGGACAACCCGATTAAACACCATATATTTT. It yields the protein CASSPIDGTTRLNTIYF.

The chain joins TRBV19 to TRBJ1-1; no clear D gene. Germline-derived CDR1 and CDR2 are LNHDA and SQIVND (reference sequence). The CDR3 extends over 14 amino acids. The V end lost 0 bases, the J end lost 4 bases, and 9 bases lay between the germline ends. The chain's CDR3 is CASSIDHRTTEAFF. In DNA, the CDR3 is TGTGCCAGTAGTATAGATCACCGGACCACTGAAGCTTTCTTT. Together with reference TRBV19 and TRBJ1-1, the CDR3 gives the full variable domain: DGGITQSPKYLFRKEGQNVTLSCEQNLNHDAMYWYRQDPGQGLRLIYYSQIVNDFQKGDIAEGYSVSREKKESFPLTVTSAQKNPTAFYLCASSIDHRTTEAFFGQGTRLTVV.

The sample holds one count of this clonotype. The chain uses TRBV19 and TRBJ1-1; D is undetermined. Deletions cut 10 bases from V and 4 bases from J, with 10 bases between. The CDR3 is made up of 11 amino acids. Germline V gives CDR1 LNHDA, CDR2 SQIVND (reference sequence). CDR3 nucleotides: TGTGCCACCACGTCCGGCACTGAAGCTTTCTTT. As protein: CATTSGTEAFF.

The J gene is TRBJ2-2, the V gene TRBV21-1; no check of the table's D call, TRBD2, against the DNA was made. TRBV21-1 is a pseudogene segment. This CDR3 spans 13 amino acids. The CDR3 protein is CASSFGLDGELFF. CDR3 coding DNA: TGTGCCAGCAGCTTCGGACTTGACGGGGAGCTGTTTTTT.

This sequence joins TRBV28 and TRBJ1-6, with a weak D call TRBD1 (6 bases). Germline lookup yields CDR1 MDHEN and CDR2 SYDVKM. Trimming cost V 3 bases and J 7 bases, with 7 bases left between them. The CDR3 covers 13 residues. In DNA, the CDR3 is TGTGCCAGCAGTTTCAGGGGAAATTCACCCCTCCACTTT. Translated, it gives CASSFRGNSPLHF.

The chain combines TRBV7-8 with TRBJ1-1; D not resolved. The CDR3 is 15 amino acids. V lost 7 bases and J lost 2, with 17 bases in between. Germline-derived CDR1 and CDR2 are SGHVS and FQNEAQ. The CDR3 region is CASTPVKFSNTEAFF. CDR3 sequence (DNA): TGTGCCAGCACCCCTGTTAAGTTCAGCAACACTGAAGCTTTCTTT.